This T cell receptor beta chain was retrieved from a study of patients and donors after allogeneic stem cell transplantation. MiXCR was run by TCRdb on the RT-PCR reads, yielding one entry per CDR3 protein. The table lists about 960,000 distinct CDR3 sequences, approximately 18% of them singletons. Only a few counts were recorded for this clonotype. What was sequenced was blood, either unsorted or a sorted T cell fraction (not recorded which). The sequence was collected from a human donor who was either an allogeneic HSCT recipient or a stem cell or donor lymphocyte infusion donor (not recorded which). It is not recorded whose cells these are; they may come from a transplant donor.

The CDR3 coding sequence is TGCGCCAGCAGCTTGGACGCCCAGAGCTCTGGAAACACCATATATTTT. Translating gives CASSLDAQSSGNTIYF. J is TRBJ1-3 and V is TRBV5-1; D is unclear. V gave up 0 bases and J gave up 0 bases, with 10 bases separating them. This CDR3 contains 16 residues. From germline, CDR1 is SGHRS and CDR2 YFSETQ.